This TCR beta chain originates from a study of neurological immune-mediated disorders. This clonotype was picked up many times. The V and J ends lost 6 bases and 3 bases, in that order; junction bases with no gene match: 5. The CDR3 is 15 amino acids. TCRdb re-derived calls from the 5' RACE reads in MiXCR, one entry per CDR3 protein. The sample yields 84,000 or so distinct CDR3 sequences, approximately 4.6% seen once. Time point noted: longitudinal time-point 3. This TCR derives from a woman aged 60-75 years with multiple sclerosis. Sample: PBMCs. The J gene is TRBJ1-5, the V gene TRBV12-3 or TRBV12-4; 10 bases agree with TRBD1. The CDR3 DNA reads as TGTGCCAGCAGCAAGACAGGGGGCGTCAATCAGCCCCAGCATTTT. Translating it yields CASSKTGGVNQPQHF.